These 16 T cell receptor beta chains were sequenced from one sample in a study of cytomegalovirus exposure and HLA in healthy donors (TCRdb year 2017). Receptors were amplified or captured by the immunoSEQ multiplex PCR assay. For the multiplex PCR, a mixture combining 60 forward primers for TCR Vbeta segments and 13 reverse primers for TCR Jbeta segments was used. TCRdb provides this immuneACCESS table in a form limited to in-frame rearrangements. Some clones are lacking; in checked studies, under half of them reflect an unresolved V gene, and why the rest are absent is not known. The table of this sample itemizes about 52,000 clones. The ten largest clones add up to 9% to 15% of the sample. What was sequenced was PBMCs. These receptors were taken from an older woman in good health and CMV-seropositive.

The chain carries TRBV28 and TRBJ2-7, with 10 bases lining up with TRBD1. Per the germline V gene, CDR1 is MDHEN and CDR2 is SYDVKM. Unmatched junction bases numbered 3, after V lost 9 bases and J lost 7 bases. There are 11 residues in the CDR3. CDR3 in DNA: TGTGCCAGAAGGACAGGGGGGGAGCAGTACTTC. Translating gives CARRTGGEQYF.

The chain links TRBV4-1 to TRBJ1-5; 10 nucleotides line up with TRBD1. Per the germline V gene, CDR1 is MGHRA and CDR2 is YSYEKL. V gave up 4 bases and J gave up 9 bases; unmatched junction bases: 9. The CDR3 length is 15 residues. This CDR3 is CASSLGGTGDRPQHF. For the CDR3, the DNA is TGCGCCAGCAGCCTCGGCGGGACAGGGGATCGGCCCCAGCATTTT.

The V and J genes are TRBV10-3 and TRBJ1-3, with D tentatively TRBD1 (5 bases). V gave up 10 bases and J gave up 0 bases, with 13 bases separating them. The CDR3 totals 14 residues. CDR1 ENHRY and CDR2 SYGVKD come from the germline V gene. The chain's CDR3 is CATGLSVSGNTIYF. The CDR3 DNA sequence: TGTGCCACGGGACTTTCCGTCTCTGGAAACACCATATATTTT.

V and J are TRBV5-4 and TRBJ2-3; D is undetermined. The CDR3 is 13 residues long. The ends were cut back, 1 base at V and 2 bases at J, with 5 bases in the middle. The germline CDR1 and CDR2 sequences are SGHNT and YYREEE (reference sequence). CDR3 in DNA: TGTGCCAGCAGCTTGCCCTCCACAGATACGCAGTATTTT. Translating gives CASSLPSTDTQYF.

This sequence joins TRBV28 and TRBJ2-6; no definite D call. The V end was cut by 3 bases, the J end by 2 bases, with 8 bases between. Germline CDR1 and CDR2: MDHEN and SYDVKM. This CDR3 region has 15 residues. This chain's CDR3 is CASSLGRPGANVLTF. The CDR3 region has the DNA TGTGCCAGCAGTTTGGGCAGACCTGGGGCCAACGTCCTGACTTTC. Together with reference TRBV28 and TRBJ2-6, the CDR3 gives the full variable domain: DVKVTQSSRYLVKRTGEKVFLECVQDMDHENMFWYRQDPGLGLRLIYFSYDVKMKEKGDIPEGYSVSREKKERFSLILESASTNQTSMYLCASSLGRPGANVLTFGAGSRLTVL.

The chain links TRBV5-3 to TRBJ1-1; D is undetermined. TRBV5-3 is designated an ORF whose function remains uncertain. Trimming pared 4 bases from V and 7 bases from J, leaving 14 bases between. This CDR3 has 13 residues. This CDR3 reads CARSPGRVNEAFF. The CDR3 nucleotides read TGTGCCAGAAGCCCGGGAAGGGTGAATGAAGCTTTCTTT.

The chain couples TRBV29-1 to TRBJ2-7; 8 nucleotides agree with TRBD2. This CDR3 spans 12 amino acids. Germline CDR1 is SQVTM and CDR2 is ANQGSEA. Trimming removed 7 bases from V and 2 bases from J; junction bases left unmatched: 4. The CDR3 here is CSAGGAPYEQYF. The CDR3 nucleotides are TGCAGCGCGGGGGGGGCCCCCTACGAGCAGTACTTC.

By frequency, this clone registers medium-sized. The rearrangement uses TRBV11-2 and TRBJ2-1, with 15 bases fitting TRBD2. The CDR3 totals 17 residues. Germline CDR1 is SGHAT and CDR2 is FQNNGV. V shed 4 bases and J 5 bases; nucleotides not matched to a gene: 6. CDR3 nucleotides: TGTGCCAGCAGCTACGGGACTAGCGGGGGGACGGACAATGAGCAGTTCTTC. Translated, it gives CASSYGTSGGTDNEQFF.

J is TRBJ2-2 and V is TRBV6-6; D may be TRBD2 (5 bases). CDR1 and CDR2 from the germline V gene are MNHNY and SVGAGI (reference sequence). The CDR3 is 16 amino acids. V dropped 0 bases and J dropped 2 bases, with 10 bases sitting between them. The CDR3 region has the DNA TGTGCCAGCAGTTACTCGGCACTAGACAACACCGGGGAGCTGTTTTTT. Translating gives CASSYSALDNTGELFF.

Here the CDR3 reads CASRQVDNSPLHF. DNA of the CDR3: TGTGCCAGCAGACAGGTGGATAATTCACCCCTCCACTTT. This sequence joins TRBV14 and TRBJ1-6, with a weak D call TRBD1 (5 bases). The CDR3 spans 13 residues. The germline gives CDR1 SGHDN, CDR2 FVKESK. V lost 6 bases to trimming and J lost 5 bases, with 8 bases between them.

The chain joins TRBV19 to TRBJ2-3; 11 positions match TRBD1. V lost 4 bases to trimming and J lost 5 bases; unmatched junction nucleotides: 11. The CDR3 consists of 17 residues. Germline loops: CDR1 LNHDA, CDR2 SQIVND (reference sequence). The chain's CDR3 is CASSTPRTGGGRDTQYF. CDR3 DNA sequence: TGTGCCAGTAGTACTCCCCGGACAGGGGGCGGGAGAGATACGCAGTATTTT.

The chain is built from TRBV5-4 and TRBJ2-3; D not certain. The CDR3 totals 13 residues. From germline, CDR1 is SGHNT and CDR2 YYREEE (reference sequence). V lost 4 bases and J lost 10, with 16 bases in between. The CDR3 protein is CASSLESIVAQYF. CDR3 sequence (DNA): TGTGCCAGCAGCCTCGAGAGCATTGTGGCGCAGTATTTT. Filled out from reference TRBV5-4 and TRBJ2-3, the complete variable domain reads ETGVTQSPTHLIKTRGQQVTLRCSSQSGHNTVSWYQQALGQGPQFIFQYYREEENGRGNFPPRFSGLQFPNYSSELNVNALELDDSALYLCASSLESIVAQYFGPGTRLTVL.

The rearrangement uses TRBV2 and TRBJ2-7; D may be TRBD2 (5 bases). Germline CDR1 SNHLY, CDR2 FYNNEI. The CDR3 loop spans 13 amino acids. Trimming took 6 bases from V and 1 from J, leaving 10 bases between them. The CDR3 DNA reads as TGTGCCAGCAGGAGGGCAGCGTCCTACGAGCAGTACTTC. This gives the protein CASRRAASYEQYF.

This chain uses TRBV6-1 with TRBJ1-2, with unresolved D. V was shortened by 1 base and J by 3 bases, with 9 bases between the two germline ends. CDR3 length: 14 amino acids. The germline V gene encodes CDR1 MNHNS and CDR2 SASEGT. CDR3 loop: CASSEGGLDYGYTF. In nucleotides, the CDR3 is TGTGCCAGCAGTGAAGGCGGGTTGGACTATGGCTACACCTTC.

The V and J genes are TRBV6-5 and TRBJ2-7; no clear D. CDR3 length: 14 residues. Germline CDR1 MNHEY, CDR2 SVGAGI. V was shortened by 8 bases and J by 2 bases, with 16 bases between the two germline ends. CDR3 amino acids: CASGGTANAYEQYF. The DNA for the CDR3 is TGTGCCAGCGGTGGTACAGCCAACGCCTACGAGCAGTACTTC.

The chain joins TRBV27 to TRBJ2-3; 10 positions agree with TRBD2. CDR1 and CDR2 (germline): MNHEY, SMNVEV (reference sequence). V dropped 2 bases and J dropped 10; count of bases not matched to a gene: 12. The CDR3 is made up of 16 amino acids. CDR3 in DNA: TGTGCCAGCAGTTTAGGGTCTAGCGGGGGCCCCACCGCGCAGTATTTT. This sequence encodes CASSLGSSGGPTAQYF.